Listed here is a single T cell receptor beta chain. Germline CDR1 and CDR2: SGHTA and FQGNSA. Trimming removed 4 bases from V and 1 base from J, with 10 bases in between. The CDR3 spans 14 residues. The sample belongs to a study of blood T cell repertoires in COVID-19. Turning to the study itself: Sites across the United States, Italy and Spain contributed samples from acute and convalescent COVID-19.

Some clones are missing from TCRdb's copy, which holds only in-frame ones; the method was immunoSEQ multiplex PCR. The sample lists hundreds of thousands of clones; about nine tenths were seen once. J is TRBJ1-2 and V is TRBV7-2, with no clear D. This TCR came from a young man who had recovered from COVID-19. The sequencing sample was made of PBMCs or T cells enriched from blood (not recorded which). The CDR3 bases are TGTGCCAGCAGCTCCGGTGGACTTAACTATGGCTACACCTTC. It specifies CASSSGGLNYGYTF.